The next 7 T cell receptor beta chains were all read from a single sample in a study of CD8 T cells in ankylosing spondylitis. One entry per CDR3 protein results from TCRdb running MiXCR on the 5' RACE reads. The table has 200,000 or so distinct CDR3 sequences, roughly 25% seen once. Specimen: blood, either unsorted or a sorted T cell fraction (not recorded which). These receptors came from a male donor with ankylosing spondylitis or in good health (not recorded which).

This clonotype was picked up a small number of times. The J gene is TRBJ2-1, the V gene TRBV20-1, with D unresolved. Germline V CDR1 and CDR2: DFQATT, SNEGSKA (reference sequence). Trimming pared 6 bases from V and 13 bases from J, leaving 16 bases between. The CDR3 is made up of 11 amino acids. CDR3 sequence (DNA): TGCAGTGCCGTGACCCAACTAATCCAGTTCTTC. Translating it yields CSAVTQLIQFF.

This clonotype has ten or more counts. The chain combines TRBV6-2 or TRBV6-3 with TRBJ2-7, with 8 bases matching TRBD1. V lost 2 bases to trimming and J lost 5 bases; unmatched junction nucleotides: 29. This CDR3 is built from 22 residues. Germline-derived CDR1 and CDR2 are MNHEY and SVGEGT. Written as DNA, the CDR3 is TGTGCCAGCAGTTACCAGCCAGGGGGCAAGGTCATCGGGCGGGCTGGGGGCCACGAGCAGTACTTC. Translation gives CASSYQPGGKVIGRAGGHEQYF.

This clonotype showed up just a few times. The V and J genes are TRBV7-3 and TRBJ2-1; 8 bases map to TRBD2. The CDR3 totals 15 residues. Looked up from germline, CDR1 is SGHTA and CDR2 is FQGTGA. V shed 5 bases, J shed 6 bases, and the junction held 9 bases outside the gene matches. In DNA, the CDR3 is TGTGCCAGCAGCCCAACTAGCGGAGGGGCCAATGAGCAGTTCTTC. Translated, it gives CASSPTSGGANEQFF.

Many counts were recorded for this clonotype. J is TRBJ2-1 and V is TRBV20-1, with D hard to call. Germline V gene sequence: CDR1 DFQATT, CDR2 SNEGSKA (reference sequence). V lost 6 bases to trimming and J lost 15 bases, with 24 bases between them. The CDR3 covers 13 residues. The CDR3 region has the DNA TGCAGTGCCCAAGATAGGAACGACAATGTGCCGTTCTTC. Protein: CSAQDRNDNVPFF.

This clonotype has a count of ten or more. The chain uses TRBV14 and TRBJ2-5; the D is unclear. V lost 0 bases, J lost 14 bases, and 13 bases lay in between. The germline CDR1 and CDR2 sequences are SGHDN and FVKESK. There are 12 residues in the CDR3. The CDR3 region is CASSQDTRKLYF. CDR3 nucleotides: TGTGCCAGCAGCCAAGATACGAGAAAACTCTACTTC.

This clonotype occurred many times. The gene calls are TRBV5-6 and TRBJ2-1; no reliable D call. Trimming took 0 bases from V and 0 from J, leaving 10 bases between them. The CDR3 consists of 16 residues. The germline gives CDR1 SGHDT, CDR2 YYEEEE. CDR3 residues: CASSLDPLSSYNEQFF. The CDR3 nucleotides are TGTGCCAGCAGCTTGGATCCTCTTAGCTCCTACAATGAGCAGTTCTTC.

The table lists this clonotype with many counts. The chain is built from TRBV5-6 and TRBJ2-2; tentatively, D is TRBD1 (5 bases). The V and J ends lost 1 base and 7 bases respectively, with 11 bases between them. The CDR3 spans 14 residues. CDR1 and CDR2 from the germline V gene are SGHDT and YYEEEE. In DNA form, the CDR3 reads TGTGCCAGCAGCTTGCAGGGTCTGGGCGGGGAGCTGTTTTTT. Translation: CASSLQGLGGELFF.